The present T cell receptor (beta chain) was sequenced within a study of shared clonotypes between healthy human individuals (dated by TCRdb to the early 2020s). Regarding the research as a whole: A few men and two women, aged 18 to 49 years, made up the cohort. For each donor, CD4 naive and CD4 memory were each run on three plates, CD8 naive on two plates, and CD8 memory on one plate. To estimate repertoire size and how much clonotype sharing occurs between individuals, the study deeply sequenced the blood TCR repertoires of several healthy adults. Libraries were prepared and TCR repertoires were sequenced by different laboratories using diverse techniques, in order to increase sequencing depth and limit assay-specific biases. Per donor, leukapheresis produced somewhere between about 0.94 and 9.5 billion PBMCs.

Comment on this clone: Its antigen is currently not known. There are no base qualities to consult, and no much larger clone falls within one base.

The study at large found these results: Higher generation probabilities were observed for clonotypes shared by all four sorted-subset donors than for non-shared clonotypes. The genetic and exposure-history diversity represented was limited by the small number of donors. Estimated clonotype richness was generally larger for naive than for memory subsets. Across a few donors, approximately 5% of naive CD4, around 3.5% of naive CD8, 2.3% of memory CD4, and over 0.35% of memory CD8 clonotypes were shared. Pairwise subsampling led to the expectation that sequencing depth would affect the degree of clonotype sharing among donors. Sampling was restricted to blood, and TCR repertoires in tissue are likely to differ from TCR repertoires in blood. Incomplete sequencing was indicated by rarefaction of sorted-subset datasets, despite the large sequencing depth.

Sequences MNHEY (CDR1) and SMNVEV (CDR2) are obtained from the germline V gene (reference sequence). The CDR3 sequence holds 16 residues, the cysteine and phenylalanine included. Only the CDR3 DNA stays, 48 bases, in frame from base 1. A distance of 18 bases separates the germline ends of V and J, which lose 5 bases and 2 bases respectively. The donors were healthy, HIV-negative adults who had no recently reported acute infections or vaccinations. Every donor was a Caucasian adult living in Nashville, Tennessee, USA. Magnetic negative selection was used to enrich CD4+ T cells, after which naive cells were positively selected on CD45RA and the negative fraction became the memory subset. After blood collection by leukapheresis, PBMCs were isolated using Ficoll-Histopaque density gradient centrifugation and then cryopreserved in the vapor phase of liquid nitrogen. Analytical flow cytometry was used to check the purity and quantity of every magnetically sorted T cell population. Each sorted fraction had its genomic DNA isolated and then quantified by UV absorbance on a Nanodrop 2000c.

Using the deep immunoSEQ assay, multiplex PCR amplified TCR CDR3 regions from genomic DNA. Extracted genomic DNA from each cell subset was spread evenly across all wells of several immunoSEQ 96-well plates, with each plate serving as a replicate. Each replicate PCR for sorted subsets received 200 ng genomic DNA, equal to roughly 33,000 T cell genomes. Purified libraries were measured with a Qubit 3.0 fluorometer, size-checked on a Bioanalyzer 2100, and measured again with the KAPA Library Quantification kit. Each immunoSEQ 96-well plate was sequenced on its own single-read 150-cycle Illumina NextSeq 550 flow cell. In the paper's pipeline: Because the immunoSEQ output included only junctional sequences and no quality scores, the filtering could not be the same as the filtering used for full-length reads. To assign V/J genes and CDR3, sequences were annotated using PyIR, a Python wrapper for IgBLAST v1.9, with IMGT germline references. Reads with weak V/J assignments (E-value above 1e-6), missing CDR3, stop codons, out-of-frame junctions, or ambiguous translated residues were removed. V3J clonotypes were defined by identical inferred V gene, J gene, and CDR3 amino acid sequence. Percentage overlap between repertoires was computed as shared unique clonotypes divided by the size of the smaller repertoire. RTK rarefaction, the Chao1 estimator, and Recon v2.1 estimates of unobserved clonotypes were used to assess repertoire richness. Generation probabilities were computed with OLGA for all TCRbeta clonotypes obtained by the gDNA method from several donors. This immuneACCESS table, as held by TCRdb, lists in-frame sequences with V and J called but not all clones. Of the missing ones, under half trace to an unresolved V gene in checked studies; the others have no known cause. From that table come the V and J calls and clone size; the DNA was used to work out D and trimming. This sample comprises over 1.4 million clones, roughly 96% of them detected only once. The top ten hold about 1% of the sample.

The V and J segments used are TRBV27 and TRBJ1-2; TRBD1 could be the D gene, as 6 bases match. Sequenced: naive CD4+ T cells sorted from blood. Reading the label with the study, this specimen's cell subset or site is: CD45RA+ positively selected. The origin of this receptor is a man aged 25 to 40 in good health. The CDR3 is CASSLRPIGGNYGYTF. The bases read TGTGCCAGCAGTCTACGACCGATAGGGGGGAACTATGGCTACACCTTC.